This TCR beta chain was recorded in a study of T cell changes during pregnancy in multiple sclerosis. Germline V lookup: CDR1 SGHRS, CDR2 YFSETQ. This CDR3 region has 14 residues. V shed 4 bases, J shed 6 bases, and the junction held 6 bases outside the gene matches. The repertoire was sequenced with immunoSEQ multiplex PCR; TCRdb's copy has only in-frame clones and lacks some. The repertoire holds about 83,000 clones, with 90% to 95% as singletons. The receptor was derived from a female donor with multiple sclerosis, enrolled in a pregnancy study. The chain joins TRBV5-1 to TRBJ2-7; 11 bases line up with TRBD1. Specimen: peripheral blood, collected in the second trimester of pregnancy. CDR3 region: CASSVRDRGSEQYF. CDR3 DNA sequence: TGCGCCAGCAGCGTCCGGGACAGGGGGTCCGAGCAGTACTTC.